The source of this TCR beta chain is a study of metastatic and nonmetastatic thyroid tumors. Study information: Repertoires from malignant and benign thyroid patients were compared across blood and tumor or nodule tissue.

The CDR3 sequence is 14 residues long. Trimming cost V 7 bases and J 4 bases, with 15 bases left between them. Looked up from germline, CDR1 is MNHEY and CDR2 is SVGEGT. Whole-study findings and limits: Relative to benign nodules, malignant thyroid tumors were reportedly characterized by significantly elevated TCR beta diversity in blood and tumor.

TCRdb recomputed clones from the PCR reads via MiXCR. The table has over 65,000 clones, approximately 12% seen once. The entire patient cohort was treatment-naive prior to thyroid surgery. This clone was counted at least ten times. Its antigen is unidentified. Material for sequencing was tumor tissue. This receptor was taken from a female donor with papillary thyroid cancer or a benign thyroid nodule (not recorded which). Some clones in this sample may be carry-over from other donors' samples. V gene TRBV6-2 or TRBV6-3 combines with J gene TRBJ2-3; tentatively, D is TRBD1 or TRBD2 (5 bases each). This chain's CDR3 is CASNLRGGPDTQYF. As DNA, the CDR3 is TGTGCCAGCAATTTACGTGGGGGACCAGATACGCAGTATTTT.